Listed below are T cell receptor beta chains from one sample, sequenced in a study of blood T cell repertoires in COVID-19. Libraries were prepared by immunoSEQ multiplex PCR; TCRdb keeps only in-frame clonotypes and omits some of them. Counted here are about 200,000 clones, around 81% occurring once; the ten biggest clones make up 6.5% to 8.5%. The material sequenced was PBMCs or T cells enriched from blood (not recorded which). All receptors derive from a woman aged 35 to 49 with acute COVID-19. The conserved cysteine and the conserved F or W are not part of the CDR3 here. Fields, in order: V gene, CDR3 protein.

TRBV4-3 | ASSQDLGQQDEQY
TRBV5-4 | ASSLVGVTGNTIY
TRBV3-1/TRBV3-2 | ASSQGTGSNTGELF
TRBV9 | ASSQSGIGELF
TRBV5-1 | ASRTGTDAYNEQF
TRBV3-1/TRBV3-2 | ASRTSGSQGVYNEQF
TRBV28 | ASSFEQAGGTEAF
TRBV19 | ASRGTGVRETQY
TRBV6-5 | ASSNDGRGQETQY
TRBV3-1/TRBV3-2 | ASSRGPSGRWETQY
TRBV3-1/TRBV3-2 | ASSQAGLSYNEQF
TRBV2 | ASTRQGINGYT
TRBV7-6 | ASSLDRGWGTEAF
TRBV29-1 | TYSQGLNTQY